This TCR beta chain was sequenced during a study of CD8 T cells in Susac syndrome. An amount of RNA that ranged from 0.5 to 1 ug was reverse transcribed with random hexamers. TCRdb re-derived calls from the immunoSEQ multiplex PCR reads in MiXCR, one entry per CDR3 protein. This table holds over 120,000 distinct CDR3 sequences, more than 85% found once. Trimming took off 6 bases at V and 6 bases at J, with 21 bases between the two ends. The germline V gene has CDR1 SGHVS and CDR2 FQNEAQ. The CDR3 loop spans 16 amino acids. This clonotype was sampled from a human donor with Susac syndrome. V is TRBV7-8 and J is TRBJ2-1; possibly TRBD1 or TRBD2 for D (5 bases each). The source material was CD4+ T cells from PBMCs. Here the CDR3 DNA reads TGTGCCAGCAGTGGGGGTCAGGGTTGGGTTGCCAATGAGCAGTTCTTC. It specifies CASSGGQGWVANEQFF. The whole variable domain, filled in from reference TRBV7-8 and TRBJ2-1, reads GAGVSQSPRYKVAKRGQDVALRCDPISGHVSLFWYQQALGQGPEFLTYFQNEAQLDKSGLPSDRFFAERPEGSVSTLKIQRTQQEDSAVYLCASSGGQGWVANEQFFGPGTRLTVL.